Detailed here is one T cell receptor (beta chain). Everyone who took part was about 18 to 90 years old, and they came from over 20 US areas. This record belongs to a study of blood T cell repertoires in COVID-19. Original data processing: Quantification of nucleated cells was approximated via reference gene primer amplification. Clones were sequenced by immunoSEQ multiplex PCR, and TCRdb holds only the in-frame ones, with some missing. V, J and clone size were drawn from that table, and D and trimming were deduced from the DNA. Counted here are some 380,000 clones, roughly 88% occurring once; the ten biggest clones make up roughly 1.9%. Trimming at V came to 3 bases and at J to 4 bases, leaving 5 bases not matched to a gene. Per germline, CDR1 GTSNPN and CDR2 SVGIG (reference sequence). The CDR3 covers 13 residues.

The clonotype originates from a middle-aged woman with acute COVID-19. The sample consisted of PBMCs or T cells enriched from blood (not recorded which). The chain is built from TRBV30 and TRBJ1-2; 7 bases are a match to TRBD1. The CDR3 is CAWSRGGSYGYTF. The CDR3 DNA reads TGTGCCTGGAGCCGAGGGGGCAGCTATGGCTACACCTTC.